These 7 T cell receptor beta chains came from one sample sequenced in a study of regulatory T cells in long-lasting Graves disease. In building TCR beta libraries, iRepertoire HTBI primers were used together with Arm-PCR of CDR3 regions. TCRdb redid the calling of the multiplex PCR reads with MiXCR, one entry per CDR3 protein. Of over 300,000 distinct CDR3 sequences listed, roughly a fifth are singletons. Documented time point: persistent/refractory GD, antithyroid drugs over 5 years with positive TRAb. Generation of the TCR library employed RNA extracted from PBMCs. The sequenced sample was peripheral blood mononuclear cells (PBMCs), obtained when the disease was refractory, from a patient treated with antithyroid drugs. Receptors originate from a female donor with Graves disease.

Turning to this clonotype: Compared with germline, one end of the junction differs, possibly owing to a read error. The rearrangement joins TRBV5-4 to TRBJ2-2; 8 positions agree with TRBD1. Germline V CDR1 and CDR2: SGHNT, YYREEE (reference sequence). The CDR3 is 15 amino acids. This chain's CDR3 is CASSNQGARAGVLFF. DNA of the CDR3: TGTGCCAGCAGCAACCAGGGGGCGCGGGCCGGGGTGCTGTTTTTT.

On this clonotype: A clone one base away is much larger, so this may be a read error. V usage is TRBV29-1 and J usage is TRBJ1-1, with D unclear. Per the germline V gene, CDR1 is SQVTM and CDR2 is ANQGSEA. Deletions cut 4 bases from V and 0 bases from J, with 9 bases between. There are 13 residues in the CDR3. The CDR3 DNA is TGCAGCGTTGGGTACAAGGTGAACACTGAAGCTTTCTTT. Protein: CSVGYKVNTEAFF.

This clonotype was counted ten times or more. The genes are TRBV6-1 and TRBJ1-1; TRBD1 is a possible D gene (5 bases). Trimming cost V 8 bases and J 1 base, with 14 bases left between them. The V gene's germline CDR1 is MNHNS and CDR2 SASEGT. This CDR3 contains 14 residues. CDR3 sequence: CASARDWGNTEAFF. The DNA of the CDR3 is TGTGCCAGCGCACGGGACTGGGGGAACACTGAAGCTTTCTTT.

The chain links TRBV11-2 to TRBJ2-7, with 9 positions matching TRBD1. The ends lost 8 bases at V and 4 bases at J; junction bases unmatched: 9. The CDR3 consists of 14 residues. Germline V gene sequence: CDR1 SGHAT, CDR2 FQNNGV. The CDR3 loop is CASARDRVSYEQYF. CDR3 coding DNA: TGTGCCAGCGCCCGGGACAGGGTCTCGTACGAGCAGTACTTC.

This clonotype was seen ten or more times. This chain joins TRBV12-5 and TRBJ1-5; 8 bases line up with TRBD1. Germline V gives CDR1 LGHNT, CDR2 FRNRAP. The ends lost 0 bases at V and 0 bases at J; junction bases unmatched: 4. The CDR3 runs 17 residues. The CDR3 DNA follows: TGTGCTAGTGGTTTGGTAACAGGGGGGATTAGCAATCAGCCCCAGCATTTT. Translation gives CASGLVTGGISNQPQHF.

This clonotype has a count of ten or more. V gene TRBV27 combines with J gene TRBJ2-5; 10 bases are shared with TRBD2. This CDR3 region has 15 residues. CDR1 and CDR2 (germline): MNHEY, SMNVEV (reference sequence). The junction had 10 bases not matched to a gene; V was cut back by 3 bases and J by 9 bases. The CDR3 region has the DNA TGTGCCAGCAGTTTGACAGCGGGAGGGGTCGGGCCCCAGTACTTC. It encodes CASSLTAGGVGPQYF.

The chain carries TRBV5-1 and TRBJ1-1, with a weak D call TRBD1 (5 bases). Trimming pared 2 bases from V and 5 bases from J, leaving 16 bases between. Germline CDR1 is SGHRS and CDR2 is YFSETQ. The CDR3 loop spans 15 amino acids. The CDR3 DNA reads TGCGCCAGCAGCTTTACCGGGACGCCGGATACTGAAGCTTTCTTT. Translating it yields CASSFTGTPDTEAFF.